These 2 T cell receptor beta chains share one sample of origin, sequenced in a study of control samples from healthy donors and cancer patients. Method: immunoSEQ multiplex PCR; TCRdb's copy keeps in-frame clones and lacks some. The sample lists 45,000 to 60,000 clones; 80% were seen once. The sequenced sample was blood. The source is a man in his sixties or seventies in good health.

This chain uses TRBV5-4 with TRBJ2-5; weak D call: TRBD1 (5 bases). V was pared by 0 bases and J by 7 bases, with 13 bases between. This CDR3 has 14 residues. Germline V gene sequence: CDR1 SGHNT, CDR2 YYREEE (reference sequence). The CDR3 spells CASSLEGAARTQYF. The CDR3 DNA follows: TGTGCCAGCAGCTTGGAAGGGGCCGCGAGGACCCAGTACTTC.

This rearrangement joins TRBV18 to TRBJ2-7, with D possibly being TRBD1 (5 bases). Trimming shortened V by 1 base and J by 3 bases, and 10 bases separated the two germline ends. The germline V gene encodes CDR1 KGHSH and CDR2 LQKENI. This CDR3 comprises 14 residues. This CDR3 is CASSPRPDSYEQYF. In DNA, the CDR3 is TGTGCCAGCTCACCACGCCCTGACAGCTACGAGCAGTACTTC.